This is a list of T cell receptor beta chains from one sample in a study of CD8 T cells in ankylosing spondylitis. Each CDR3 protein gets one entry after TCRdb re-called the 5' RACE reads with MiXCR. Here the sample spans around 890,000 distinct CDR3 sequences, about an eighth being singletons. The sequenced sample was blood, either unsorted or a sorted T cell fraction (not recorded which). The receptors shown here come from a male donor with ankylosing spondylitis. CDR3s include the opening cysteine and the closing phenylalanine or tryptophan. A D gene is named only where the DNA matches it firmly. Size is stated for part of the rows, as once, few or many counts, or as a class when the clone is expanded.

CDR3 DNA: TGTGCCAGCAGCTTAACAGGGGGCGGGTACTATGGCTACACCTTC
CDR3 protein: CASSLTGGGYYGYTF
J gene: TRBJ1-2
V gene: TRBV7-8
D gene: TRBD1
clone size: few

CDR3 DNA: TGCAGTGTCGGACAGGGAGGAGGGACTGAAGCTTTCTTT
CDR3 protein: CSVGQGGGTEAFF
J gene: TRBJ1-1
V gene: TRBV20-1
D gene: TRBD1
clone size: .

CDR3 DNA: TGCAGCGTTTCCCGGGTTTCCTACAATGAGCAGTTCTTC
CDR3 protein: CSVSRVSYNEQFF
J gene: TRBJ2-1
V gene: TRBV29-1
D gene: .
clone size: many

CDR3 DNA: TGCAGCGTTGCTACAGTCTACGATGGCTACACCTTC
CDR3 protein: CSVATVYDGYTF
J gene: TRBJ1-2
V gene: TRBV29-1
D gene: .
clone size: many

CDR3 DNA: TGCGCCAGCAGTAGACTAGCGGGAGACGCTGAGCAGTTCTTC
CDR3 protein: CASSRLAGDAEQFF
J gene: TRBJ2-1
V gene: TRBV5-1
D gene: TRBD2
clone size: many

CDR3 DNA: TGCGCCAGCAGCGGGTCGCCAGGGCCTACTACCTTCAACACTGAAGCTTTCTTT
CDR3 protein: CASSGSPGPTTFNTEAFF
J gene: TRBJ1-1
V gene: TRBV5-1
D gene: .
clone size: few

CDR3 DNA: TGTGCCAGCAGTTATCAGGGACTACCCTCCTACGAGCAGTACTTC
CDR3 protein: CASSYQGLPSYEQYF
J gene: TRBJ2-7
V gene: TRBV6-5
D gene: TRBD2
clone size: .

CDR3 DNA: TGTGCCAGCAGCTTGAGTGGAACCTCTAACTATGGCTACACCTTC
CDR3 protein: CASSLSGTSNYGYTF
J gene: TRBJ1-2
V gene: TRBV7-9
D gene: .
clone size: many

CDR3 DNA: TGTGCCAGCAGCCCCGGACTAGCGGGATTCTACACCGGGGAGCTGTTTTTT
CDR3 protein: CASSPGLAGFYTGELFF
J gene: TRBJ2-2
V gene: TRBV7-2
D gene: TRBD2
clone size: many

CDR3 DNA: TGCAGTGCTAGGAGTAGGACCGCGAACACCGGGGAGCTGTTTTTT
CDR3 protein: CSARSRTANTGELFF
J gene: TRBJ2-2
V gene: TRBV20-1
D gene: .
clone size: .

CDR3 DNA: TGTGCCAGCAGCTTAGCGAGACAGGGTAGCGATACGCAGTATTTT
CDR3 protein: CASSLARQGSDTQYF
J gene: TRBJ2-3
V gene: TRBV7-9
D gene: TRBD1
clone size: .

CDR3 DNA: TGTGCCAGCAGTCGGGGATCGGAGGCTGAAGCTTTCTTT
CDR3 protein: CASSRGSEAEAFF
J gene: TRBJ1-1
V gene: TRBV12-3/TRBV12-4
D gene: .
clone size: .

CDR3 DNA: TGTGCCAGCAGTCGACAAGCCGGTGTTTGTAAGTTCTTC
CDR3 protein: CASSRQAGVCKFF
J gene: TRBJ2-1
V gene: TRBV21-1
D gene: .
clone size: few

CDR3 DNA: TGTGCCAGCAGCCCAGGGGGGGGAAGGGCTAATGAAAAACTGTTTTTT
CDR3 protein: CASSPGGGRANEKLFF
J gene: TRBJ1-4
V gene: TRBV7-2
D gene: TRBD1
clone size: few

CDR3 DNA: TGCAGTGCAACACCTACAGGCGTCGGCTACGAGCAGTACTTC
CDR3 protein: CSATPTGVGYEQYF
J gene: TRBJ2-7
V gene: TRBV20-1
D gene: .
clone size: .

CDR3 DNA: TGTGCCAGCAGCGTCGAACAAGATCAGCCCCAGCATTTT
CDR3 protein: CASSVEQDQPQHF
J gene: TRBJ1-5
V gene: TRBV9
D gene: .
clone size: few

CDR3 DNA: TGTGCCAGCAGTTTATATATCAGTGAGCAGTTCTTC
CDR3 protein: CASSLYISEQFF
J gene: TRBJ2-1
V gene: TRBV28
D gene: .
clone size: .

CDR3 DNA: TGCAGTGCTCACAGGGCTTTGGATACGCAGTATTTT
CDR3 protein: CSAHRALDTQYF
J gene: TRBJ2-3
V gene: TRBV20-1
D gene: .
clone size: few

CDR3 DNA: TGCAGTGCTAGGAACCCCACAAGCTCTGGGGCCAACGTCCTGACTTTC
CDR3 protein: CSARNPTSSGANVLTF
J gene: TRBJ2-6
V gene: TRBV20-1
D gene: .
clone size: .

CDR3 DNA: TGCAGTGCCCCCCGCGCGGGGCTCTTCAGCTCCTACGAGCAGTACTTC
CDR3 protein: CSAPRAGLFSSYEQYF
J gene: TRBJ2-7
V gene: TRBV20-1
D gene: .
clone size: many

CDR3 DNA: TGCGCCAGCAGCCAAGATGCCAGGGGCACAGATACGCAGTATTTT
CDR3 protein: CASSQDARGTDTQYF
J gene: TRBJ2-3
V gene: TRBV4-3
D gene: .
clone size: .

CDR3 DNA: TGTGCCAGCAGCGGCGATGACAGGGGAGGAGAGACCCAGTACTTC
CDR3 protein: CASSGDDRGGETQYF
J gene: TRBJ2-5
V gene: TRBV9
D gene: TRBD1
clone size: .

CDR3 DNA: TGTGCCAGCAGCGTACCACAGGGGGGGTCCTACAATGAGCAGTTCTTC
CDR3 protein: CASSVPQGGSYNEQFF
J gene: TRBJ2-1
V gene: TRBV7-9
D gene: .
clone size: few

CDR3 DNA: TGCGCCAGCAGCTTGGGCCAGGGCACGGATGGCTACACCTTC
CDR3 protein: CASSLGQGTDGYTF
J gene: TRBJ1-2
V gene: TRBV5-1
D gene: .
clone size: few

CDR3 DNA: TGCGCCAGCAGCTTGGGCAGGGCATCGGGAGCTTTCTTT
CDR3 protein: CASSLGRASGAFF
J gene: TRBJ1-1
V gene: TRBV5-1
D gene: .
clone size: .

CDR3 DNA: TGCGCCAGCAGCTTGGCCATAGGGGCAGGCCGTGGTGAAAAACTGTTTTTT
CDR3 protein: CASSLAIGAGRGEKLFF
J gene: TRBJ1-4
V gene: TRBV5-1
D gene: .
clone size: few

CDR3 DNA: TGCGCCAGCAGCCGTGCGGGAGTGCCACTCAATGAGCAGTTCTTC
CDR3 protein: CASSRAGVPLNEQFF
J gene: TRBJ2-1
V gene: TRBV5-1
D gene: TRBD2
clone size: many

CDR3 DNA: TGTGCCAGCAGCCTCCAGGGGCTCGAGCAGTACTTC
CDR3 protein: CASSLQGLEQYF
J gene: TRBJ2-7
V gene: TRBV7-2
D gene: .
clone size: many

CDR3 DNA: TGCAGTGCCGAGCGCGGCTACGAGCAGTACTTC
CDR3 protein: CSAERGYEQYF
J gene: TRBJ2-7
V gene: TRBV20-1
D gene: .
clone size: .

CDR3 DNA: TGTGCCAGCAGCTTAATGGCAGTCAATGAGCAGTTCTTC
CDR3 protein: CASSLMAVNEQFF
J gene: TRBJ2-1
V gene: TRBV7-2
D gene: .
clone size: few

CDR3 DNA: TGCGCCAGCAGCTTGTTAGCAGATACGCAGTATTTT
CDR3 protein: CASSLLADTQYF
J gene: TRBJ2-3
V gene: TRBV28
D gene: .
clone size: many

CDR3 DNA: TGCGCCAGCAAAATAATTAAGGGACAGGGGTACCAAGAGACCCAGTACTTC
CDR3 protein: CASKIIKGQGYQETQYF
J gene: TRBJ2-5
V gene: TRBV5-1
D gene: TRBD1
clone size: few

CDR3 DNA: TGTGCCAGCAGCTTACGGGATCGGGCACAGTCGGTCTATGGCTACACCTTC
CDR3 protein: CASSLRDRAQSVYGYTF
J gene: TRBJ1-2
V gene: TRBV7-9
D gene: .
clone size: once

CDR3 DNA: TGTGCCACCAGCAGGGGGCAGGGGTCCTACAATGAGCAGTTCTTC
CDR3 protein: CATSRGQGSYNEQFF
J gene: TRBJ2-1
V gene: TRBV15
D gene: .
clone size: few

CDR3 DNA: TGTGCTAGTGGTTCGGGACAGGGGCTACCAACCCAGTACTTC
CDR3 protein: CASGSGQGLPTQYF
J gene: TRBJ2-5
V gene: TRBV12-5
D gene: TRBD1
clone size: few

CDR3 DNA: TGTGCCAGCAGCCCCCTGGGGGTGGAGACCCAGTACTTC
CDR3 protein: CASSPLGVETQYF
J gene: TRBJ2-5
V gene: TRBV7-2
D gene: .
clone size: .

CDR3 DNA: TGTGCCAGCAGCCTAGTTAGCGGGGGGGCAGATACGCAGTATTTT
CDR3 protein: CASSLVSGGADTQYF
J gene: TRBJ2-3
V gene: TRBV9
D gene: TRBD2
clone size: .

CDR3 DNA: TGTGCCATCAGTGGTCTAGAAGGGCACGATGGCTACACCTTC
CDR3 protein: CAISGLEGHDGYTF
J gene: TRBJ1-2
V gene: TRBV10-3
D gene: .
clone size: .

CDR3 DNA: TGTGCCAGCAGCACCGGGACAGGGGGCGGTCAGCCCCAGCTTTTT
CDR3 protein: CASSTGTGGGQPQLF
J gene: TRBJ1-5
V gene: TRBV7-2
D gene: TRBD1
clone size: once

CDR3 DNA: TGTGCCAGCAGTTTAAATCAGGGGGAAGCTTTCTTT
CDR3 protein: CASSLNQGEAFF
J gene: TRBJ1-1
V gene: TRBV7-9
D gene: .
clone size: few

CDR3 DNA: TGCAGTGCTAGGATCAGACCGGGACAGGGGGCCTATAGCAATCAGCCCCAGCATTTT
CDR3 protein: CSARIRPGQGAYSNQPQHF
J gene: TRBJ1-5
V gene: TRBV20-1
D gene: TRBD1
clone size: .

CDR3 DNA: TGCGCCAGCAGAGTGACCCCGGGCACCGGGGAGCTGTTTTTT
CDR3 protein: CASRVTPGTGELFF
J gene: TRBJ2-2
V gene: TRBV5-1
D gene: .
clone size: .

CDR3 DNA: TGCAGTGCCAGAAGGCGGGGGAGATCCTACAATGAGCAGTTCTTC
CDR3 protein: CSARRRGRSYNEQFF
J gene: TRBJ2-1
V gene: TRBV20-1
D gene: TRBD2
clone size: .

CDR3 DNA: TGCGCCAGCAGCCAGAAGGGGGGTGGCAATCAGCCCCAGCATTTT
CDR3 protein: CASSQKGGGNQPQHF
J gene: TRBJ1-5
V gene: TRBV4-1
D gene: .
clone size: .

CDR3 DNA: TGTGCCAGCACCTGGCCCGGGGGGCGATCCTACGAGCAGTACTTC
CDR3 protein: CASTWPGGRSYEQYF
J gene: TRBJ2-7
V gene: TRBV7-2
D gene: .
clone size: few

CDR3 DNA: TGTGCCAGCAGCCTCTTAGCGGGAGGGCCTCAGAATGAGCAGTTCTTC
CDR3 protein: CASSLLAGGPQNEQFF
J gene: TRBJ2-1
V gene: TRBV3-1
D gene: TRBD2
clone size: .

CDR3 DNA: TGCGCCAGCAGCTTGGCTCCCGAGGCTCGGTATGGCTACACCTTC
CDR3 protein: CASSLAPEARYGYTF
J gene: TRBJ1-2
V gene: TRBV5-1
D gene: .
clone size: few

CDR3 DNA: TGTGCCACCAGCAGAGAGGGGGGGTCCCGCAAGCAGTACTTC
CDR3 protein: CATSREGGSRKQYF
J gene: TRBJ2-7
V gene: TRBV15
D gene: TRBD2
clone size: .

CDR3 DNA: TGTGCCAGCAGCTGGGGGCAGGGGATCTATGGCTACACCTTC
CDR3 protein: CASSWGQGIYGYTF
J gene: TRBJ1-2
V gene: TRBV7-2
D gene: .
clone size: many

CDR3 DNA: TGTGCCAGCAGTTACGACGGTTTGTTAGGGGGGTTCAGTGGCTACACCTTC
CDR3 protein: CASSYDGLLGGFSGYTF
J gene: TRBJ1-2
V gene: TRBV6-5
D gene: .
clone size: few

CDR3 DNA: TGTGCCAGCAGCTCGACCCCGGCGGGTAACTATGGCTACACCTTC
CDR3 protein: CASSSTPAGNYGYTF
J gene: TRBJ1-2
V gene: TRBV12-3/TRBV12-4
D gene: .
clone size: few

CDR3 DNA: TGTGCCAGCAGTCCGGGACAGGGAATTGAAAAACTGTTTTTT
CDR3 protein: CASSPGQGIEKLFF
J gene: TRBJ1-4
V gene: TRBV12-3/TRBV12-4
D gene: TRBD1
clone size: .

CDR3 DNA: TGTGCCATTGTTAGATCCTCCTACGAGCAGTACTTC
CDR3 protein: CAIVRSSYEQYF
J gene: TRBJ2-7
V gene: TRBV7-9
D gene: .
clone size: few

CDR3 DNA: TGCGCCAGCAGCCGACTTGGGACACTGAACACTGAAGCTTTCTTT
CDR3 protein: CASSRLGTLNTEAFF
J gene: TRBJ1-1
V gene: TRBV5-1
D gene: .
clone size: .

CDR3 DNA: TGTGCCAGCAGCCAAGAAGTGGGGAGGGCCCTCCACTTT
CDR3 protein: CASSQEVGRALHF
J gene: TRBJ1-6
V gene: TRBV4-2
D gene: .
clone size: few

CDR3 DNA: TGCAGTGCTAGAGACCCCAACACCAAGGTCCACTTT
CDR3 protein: CSARDPNTKVHF
J gene: TRBJ1-6
V gene: TRBV20-1
D gene: .
clone size: .

CDR3 DNA: TGTGCCAGCAGTTCCCAGGGGTTGGGCACTGAAGCTTTCTTT
CDR3 protein: CASSSQGLGTEAFF
J gene: TRBJ1-1
V gene: TRBV12-3/TRBV12-4
D gene: .
clone size: many

CDR3 DNA: TGCGCCAGCAGCTTGCAGTCGGGCATCAATGAGCAGTTCTTC
CDR3 protein: CASSLQSGINEQFF
J gene: TRBJ2-1
V gene: TRBV5-1
D gene: .
clone size: many